This T cell receptor (beta chain) appears in the sequencing data of a study of blood T cell dynamics during melanoma immunotherapy. The study, taken as a whole, reports: At W3, later disease-control patients showed bifurcated PBMC repertoire changes, unlike progressors.

Details on this clone: The antigen is not known.

The CDR3 runs to 15 residues. CDR1 is SQVTM, CDR2 ANQGSEA, per germline. The J segment lost 0 bases and the V segment lost 2 bases, leaving 6 bases of the junction unmatched. Libraries were prepared by immunoSEQ multiplex PCR; TCRdb keeps only in-frame clonotypes and omits some of them. This table holds about 5,600 clones, approximately 88% found once. The time point denotes: week 3, after first cycle of checkpoint inhibitor. One draw preceded checkpoint blockade; another followed its first cycle at week 3. At 12 weeks after first infusion, RECIST 1.1 defined response for most patients. This receptor was identified in a human donor with melanoma. Some clones in this sample may be carry-over from other donors' samples. The chain joins TRBV29-1 to TRBJ2-5; 7 bases agree with TRBD2. The sample was blood, taken from a patient treated with checkpoint blockade. The CDR3 coding sequence is TGCAGCGTTGAATTGTTAGCGGGTTACCAAGAGACCCAGTACTTC. Amino acids: CSVELLAGYQETQYF.